A single sample gave rise to the 22 T cell receptor beta chains below, sequenced in a study of T cells in Graves' hyperthyroidism and ophthalmopathy (dated by TCRdb to the late 2010s). Receptor amplification or capture employed multiplex PCR. Sequencing took place on an Illumina HiSeq 2000. TCR beta CDR3 regions were amplified from RNA transcripts. The TCR CDR3 was subjected to a first round of RT-PCR using the HTBI primer set and the Qiagen OneStep RT-PCR kit. Starting from the raw public reads, TCRdb applied fastp trimming at Q25, assembled clones with MiXCR and retained in-frame beta chains. All rows with the same CDR3 protein become a single entry with the most common DNA and genes. The sample table lists 500,000 to 800,000 distinct CDR3 sequences, 13% to 15% of them with a count of one. Under 15% of the sample comes from the top ten. Source material: blood. These receptors came from a woman between 50 and 59 years old with Graves' ophthalmopathy.

V is TRBV6-1 and J is TRBJ1-3; no reliable D call. The CDR3 runs to 16 residues. Germline V gene lookup returns CDR1 MNHNS and CDR2 SASEGT. The V end lost 5 bases, the J end lost 4 bases, and 18 bases lay between the germline ends. CDR3 protein: CASSTPSWGSGNTIYF. In DNA, the CDR3 is TGTGCCAGCAGTACGCCAAGTTGGGGATCCGGAAACACCATATATTTT.

Details on this clonotype: A much larger clone lies one base from this, so it may be a read error. The chain carries TRBV24-1 and TRBJ2-2; 11 bases agree with TRBD1. Per germline, CDR1 KGHDR and CDR2 SFDVKD. This CDR3 is built from 16 residues. The CDR3 loop is CATSDPGQGAAGGLFF. CDR3 coding DNA: TGTGCCACCAGTGATCCCGGACAGGGGGCAGCCGGGGGGCTGTTTTTT.

The J gene is TRBJ1-5, the V gene TRBV19; 8 bases are shared with TRBD1. The CDR3 is 15 amino acids. Germline loops: CDR1 LNHDA, CDR2 SQIVND (reference sequence). J was trimmed by 6 bases and V by 2 bases; bases with no gene match: 6. This CDR3 is CASSIRTGRGQPQHF. The CDR3 DNA reads as TGTGCCAGTAGTATAAGGACAGGGAGGGGTCAGCCCCAGCATTTT.

The chain carries TRBV6-2 or TRBV6-3 and TRBJ2-1; 7 nucleotides line up with TRBD1. Trimming removed 6 bases from V and 1 base from J; junction bases left unmatched: 18. CDR1 and CDR2 from the germline V gene are MNHEY and SVGEGT. The CDR3 is made up of 19 amino acids. The CDR3 DNA follows: TGTGCCAGCAGCCTTCAGGTCGACAGGGTGAGAGGGTCCTACAATGAGCAGTTCTTC. This gives the protein CASSLQVDRVRGSYNEQFF.

The sample holds many counts of this clonotype. The rearrangement joins TRBV2 to TRBJ2-3; 7 positions agree with TRBD1. J was trimmed by 1 base and V by 3 bases; bases with no gene match: 4. This CDR3 contains 15 residues. The germline V gene encodes CDR1 SNHLY and CDR2 FYNNEI. The CDR3 spells CASSEFQGGTDTQYF. In nucleotides, the CDR3 is TGTGCCAGCAGTGAGTTTCAGGGGGGCACAGATACGCAGTATTTT.

This clonotype was counted at least ten times. The rearrangement uses TRBV6-2 or TRBV6-3 and TRBJ1-2; 7 nucleotides line up with TRBD1. Looked up from germline, CDR1 is MNHEY and CDR2 is SVGEGT. The CDR3 is 13 residues long. J gave up 12 bases and V 10 bases, and 17 bases lay outside the gene matches. CDR3 in DNA: TGTGCCACCAAACAAGGACAGGTCGAAAAGGACACCTTC. Its translation is CATKQGQVEKDTF.

This clonotype has a count of ten or more. The V gene is TRBV24-1, the J gene TRBJ2-1; TRBD1 might be the D (6 bases). Trimming shortened V by 5 bases and J by 3 bases, and 13 bases separated the two germline ends. The CDR3 has 15 amino acids. The germline V gene encodes CDR1 KGHDR and CDR2 SFDVKD. DNA for the CDR3: TGTGCCACCAGTGCAGGGGTGTTGAACTACAATGAGCAGTTCTTC. This translates into CATSAGVLNYNEQFF.

This clonotype was counted ten times or more. This sequence joins TRBV12-3 or TRBV12-4 and TRBJ1-1; 7 nucleotides match TRBD1. This CDR3 region has 14 residues. V was clipped by 5 bases and J by 3 bases; unmatched bases: 6. The CDR3 region has the DNA TGTGCCAGCAGTGGAGACAGGGTTCACACTGAAGCTTTCTTT. Translation gives CASSGDRVHTEAFF.

There are many counts of this clonotype. The rearrangement links TRBV5-1 to TRBJ2-3, with D perhaps TRBD2 (5 bases). Germline V gives CDR1 SGHRS, CDR2 YFSETQ. The CDR3 length is 16 residues. V was shortened by 0 bases and J by 1 base, with 12 bases between the two germline ends. The CDR3 coding sequence is TGCGCCAGCAGCTTGGCCTCTAGCTCTGGCACAGATACGCAGTATTTT. It yields the protein CASSLASSSGTDTQYF.

This clonotype was seen repeatedly, ten times or more. The chain carries TRBV9 and TRBJ2-7; D is ambiguous. CDR3 length: 14 amino acids. The V end lost 4 bases, the J end lost 2 bases, and 13 bases lay between the germline ends. From germline, CDR1 is SGDLS and CDR2 YYNGEE. This CDR3 is CASSSEVTTYEQYF. The CDR3 region has the DNA TGTGCCAGCAGCTCTGAGGTTACCACCTACGAGCAGTACTTC. Combining the CDR3 with reference TRBV9 and TRBJ2-7 gives the whole variable domain DSGVTQTPKHLITATGQRVTLRCSPRSGDLSVYWYQQSLDQGLQFLIQYYNGEERAKGNILERFSAQQFPDLHSELNLSSLELGDSALYFCASSSEVTTYEQYFGPGTRLTVT.

This clonotype has just a few counts. The CDR3 is CASSLAPFSGRNTGELFF. The CDR3 region has the DNA TGTGCCAGCAGCTTAGCACCATTTAGCGGGAGGAACACCGGGGAGCTGTTTTTT. The chain joins TRBV5-5 to TRBJ2-2; 9 nucleotides agree with TRBD2. Germline V gene data show CDR1 as SGHKS and CDR2 as YYEKEE (reference sequence). The junction had 9 bases not matched to a gene; V was cut back by 2 bases and J by 1 base. The CDR3 consists of 18 residues. Full variable domain (missing parts from reference TRBV5-5 and TRBJ2-2): DAGVTQSPTHLIKTRGQQVTLRCSPISGHKSVSWYQQVLGQGPQFIFQYYEKEERGRGNFPDRFSARQFPNYSSELNVNALLLGDSALYLCASSLAPFSGRNTGELFFGEGSRLTVL.

On this clonotype: One end of the junction varies from germline; a read error may be responsible. The gene calls are TRBV27 and TRBJ2-5; 8 bases fit TRBD1. Germline V gene sequence: CDR1 MNHEY, CDR2 SMNVEV (reference sequence). The CDR3 consists of 14 residues. CDR3 bases: TGTGCCAGCAGCTTCAGGGGGCGCCAAGAGGCCCAGTACTTC. Translation: CASSFRGRQEAQYF.

Here the CDR3 DNA reads TGTGCCAGCAGCTTACAGACACAAGCCTACGAGCAGTACTTC. This gives the protein CASSLQTQAYEQYF. The chain combines TRBV7-2 with TRBJ2-7; D unresolved. Trimming cost V 2 bases and J 2 bases, with 10 bases left between them. The CDR3 runs 14 residues. Germline values: CDR1 SGHTA, CDR2 FQGNSA.

In its sample, this clonotype was seen many times. The chain links TRBV7-8 to TRBJ2-3; no clear D gene. Between the trimmed V and J ends, which lost 4 bases and 1 base, there was a span of 9 bases. Germline CDR1 reads SGHVS; CDR2 reads FQNEAQ. The CDR3 has 14 amino acids. CDR3 bases: TGTGCCAGCAGCTCAGCCGGGCGCACAGATACGCAGTATTTT. Translation: CASSSAGRTDTQYF.

The chain recombines TRBV24-1 with TRBJ2-3; 7 bases agree with TRBD1. V was pared by 9 bases and J by 2 bases, with 4 bases of the junction left unmatched. Germline V gene sequence: CDR1 KGHDR, CDR2 SFDVKD. CDR3 length: 13 residues. DNA for the CDR3: TGTGCCACCGAGGGACAGTACACAGATACGCAGTATTTT. This gives the protein CATEGQYTDTQYF.

The chain couples TRBV5-6 to TRBJ2-5; possible D gene TRBD2, 5 bases. The CDR3 covers 15 residues. The germline V gene encodes CDR1 SGHDT and CDR2 YYEEEE. The V end lost 4 bases, the J end lost 5 bases, and 18 bases lay between the germline ends. This CDR3 reads CASSPTEAEVETQYF. CDR3 bases: TGTGCCAGCAGCCCTACGGAGGCGGAAGTGGAGACCCAGTACTTC.

This chain connects TRBV15 to TRBJ2-7; no reliable D call. Germline V gene lookup returns CDR1 LNHNV and CDR2 YYDKDF (reference sequence). CDR3 length: 13 residues. Trimming took 5 bases from V and 8 from J, leaving 16 bases between them. CDR3 sequence reads: CATSPRPRDQQYF. The CDR3 coding sequence is TGTGCCACCAGCCCCCGCCCCCGAGACCAGCAGTACTTC.

This clonotype was seen many times. The chain links TRBV4-3 to TRBJ1-5; D not resolved. The germline V and J ends were trimmed by 0 bases and 2 bases, with 8 bases remaining between them. The germline CDR1 and CDR2 sequences are LGHNA and YSLEER. The CDR3 has 15 amino acids. Here the CDR3 reads CASSQDTAGNQPQHF. The CDR3 DNA reads as TGCGCCAGCAGCCAAGATACGGCAGGCAATCAGCCCCAGCATTTT.

The chain employs TRBV19 and TRBJ2-5; D assignment may be TRBD1 or TRBD2 (6 bases each). Germline CDR1 and CDR2: LNHDA and SQIVND (reference sequence). V was trimmed by 5 bases and J by 11 bases, leaving 15 bases between them. The CDR3 sequence is 12 residues long. The CDR3, as DNA: TGTGCCAGTAGTCAGGGGACTCCGGTACAGTACTTC. Translated: CASSQGTPVQYF.

Remarks on this clonotype: This sequence may be a read error, since a much larger clone differs from it by one base. V is TRBV28 and J is TRBJ1-5; unclear D gene. Trimming took off 5 bases at V and 5 bases at J, with 13 bases between the two ends. CDR1 MDHEN and CDR2 SYDVKM come from the germline V gene. The CDR3 is made up of 14 amino acids. This chain's CDR3 is CASSDLRAHQPQHF. Written as DNA, the CDR3 is TGTGCCAGCAGTGATTTAAGGGCCCATCAGCCCCAGCATTTT.

V usage is TRBV7-9 and J usage is TRBJ2-1, with TRBD2 matching 15 bases. Germline values: CDR1 SEHNR, CDR2 FQNEAQ (reference sequence). V lost 1 base to trimming and J lost 10 bases; unmatched junction nucleotides: 5. The CDR3 spans 16 residues. CDR3 residues: CASSLVSGTSGREQFF. The DNA for the CDR3 is TGTGCCAGCAGCTTAGTTTCAGGGACTAGCGGGAGGGAGCAGTTCTTC.

The rearrangement links TRBV6-1 to TRBJ2-3; D is ambiguous. The germline CDR1 and CDR2 sequences are MNHNS and SASEGT. The ends were cut back, 3 bases at V and 3 bases at J, with 10 bases in the middle. There are 14 residues in the CDR3. The CDR3 DNA sequence: TGTGCCAGCAGTGAGAACACCTGGACAGATACGCAGTATTTT. This translates into CASSENTWTDTQYF.